This T cell receptor beta chain came from a study of T cells in localized non-small cell lung cancer (dated by TCRdb to 2018 to 2020). With respect to the entire study: The study examined T cell repertoires in 200 to 300 patients with early-stage NSCLC and compared tumors with uninvolved tumor-adjacent lungs. The cohort comprised roughly 230 treatment-naïve NSCLC patients with resected, localized lung tumors. Of the NSCLC patients, approximately 130 were male and roughly 100 were female, and the mean age was approximately 66 years.

The study at large found these results: Since the design was exploratory, TCR variables were selected using unadjusted p-values with no false-discovery rate correction. Because multi-region sequencing of the tumors was not done, intratumor heterogeneity could not be ruled out. A median of approximately 57 of the top 100 tumor clones were detected in paired uninvolved adjacent lung, and 28 of these tumor clones were also found among the top 100 clones of the paired uninvolved adjacent lung. Uninvolved tumor-adjacent lung showed the highest T cell clonality, higher than tumor, which suggests more focused antigenic responses in the uninvolved tumor-adjacent lung. Higher blood T cell density associated with longer overall survival, while higher adjacent-lung clonality associated with shorter survival.

At diagnosis, peripheral blood, uninvolved tumor-adjacent lung and tumor were collected and stored as a combination of fresh-frozen and FFPE material. For TCR repertoire profiling, blood samples were analyzed as peripheral blood mononuclear cells. Points on this clone: No cognate antigen has been identified for it. Per-nucleotide qualities are absent, and no much larger clonotype sits a single base away.

The V and J ends are trimmed by 6 bases and 0 bases, leaving 9 bases between them. Based on the germline V gene, the CDR1 and CDR2 sequences are SQVTM and ANQGSEA. From the cysteine up to the phenylalanine, the CDR3 has a length of 12 residues. CDR3 DNA only is kept here, 36 bases in frame from base 1. The immunoSEQ Assay was used to sequence TCR beta CDR3 regions from DNA. Per the authors' processing: To compute T cell density, TCR beta template counts were normalized to usable DNA, which was estimated by amplifying housekeeping genes. Using the preseqR package, richness was estimated by extrapolating to 120,000 templates for tissue samples and 400,000 templates for PBMC samples. Clonality was defined as one minus Pielou's evenness. Tissue-enriched TCRs were identified by differential abundance testing using productive amino-acid clonotypes, minimum total count 5 and alpha 0.1. The Jaccard Index and the Morisita Overlap Index were used to measure repertoire overlap between compartments. GLIPH clustered TCR beta CDR3s with public tetramer-defined viral CDR3s; viral motifs required at least three viral sequences plus V-gene enrichment. What TCRdb holds here is the immuneACCESS table cut down to in-frame rearrangements. Part of the clones is not present; checked against another copy, under half of the missing clones reflect an unresolved V gene, and the others are unexplained. V and J calls and clone size are as listed in that table; D and trimming were resolved from the DNA. The sample contains about 52,000 clones, around nine tenths of them found a single time. Clones ranked in the top ten supply approximately 15% of the sample.

The chain is assembled from TRBV29-1 and TRBJ2-7; no confident D gene assignment can be made. This receptor was taken from a female donor with stage II lung adenocarcinoma. Here the sequenced sample was PBMCs, taken before any cancer treatment. The DNA sequence is as follows: TGCAGCGTGCAACTTAGCTCCTACGAGCAGTACTTC. Its product reads: CSVQLSSYEQYF.